This T cell receptor (beta chain) was retrieved from a study of siplizumab effects on memory and regulatory T cells. Findings of the study overall: Controls showed an average of around 26% Treg-derived mappable alloreactive CD4+ clones, while siplizumab showed about 75%. Memory cells seemed less diverse than naive T cells, which seemed major alloresponse contributors. The authors could not assign a naive or memory phenotype to roughly 80-96% of proliferating CD4+ or CD8+ clones. Assignment to unstimulated subsets succeeded for only a minor fraction of the alloreactive clones.

CDR1 and CDR2 from the germline V gene are MNHEY and SMNVEV (reference sequence). Trimming at V came to 4 bases and at J to 7 bases, leaving 4 bases not matched to a gene. This CDR3 contains 13 residues. Profiled with immunoSEQ multiplex PCR; TCRdb holds only in-frame clones, not every one. The table records tens of thousands of clones, more than 80% of them present only once. This clone was counted once. Its antigen is undetermined. The sequence was obtained from a human donor in good health. This chain uses TRBV27 with TRBJ2-1, with 7 nucleotides matching TRBD2. Input material: CD8+ T cells sorted from blood. The CDR3 region is CASSYSGVNEQFF. In DNA, the CDR3 is TGTGCCAGCAGTTACAGCGGGGTTAATGAGCAGTTCTTC.